The clone carrying this T cell receptor beta chain has just a few counts. No antigen is known for it. This specimen comes from a study of T-cell memory formation after mild COVID-19. Study-wide background: Clusters were largely donor specific. Study observations and caveats: CD4+ clones that contracted lay mainly in CM and EM; CD8+ ones lay in EMRA.

The CDR3 is 15 amino acids. Trimming stripped 6 bases from V and 0 bases from J, with 9 bases between. Looked up from germline, CDR1 is MNHNS and CDR2 is SASEGT. TCRdb re-derived calls from the 5' RACE reads in MiXCR, one entry per CDR3 protein. The table includes more than 300,000 distinct CDR3 sequences, approximately 22% detected once. This TCR derives from a young man who had mild COVID-19 (a few samples of this study predate the infection). Cell type and time point are not known. The chain has TRBV6-1 and TRBJ2-6; D gene unclear. The sample was PBMCs or a T cell subset sorted from them (not recorded which). CDR3 residues: CASSNYLSGANVLTF. The CDR3 bases are TGTGCCAGCAGCAACTATCTCTCTGGGGCCAACGTCCTGACTTTC.